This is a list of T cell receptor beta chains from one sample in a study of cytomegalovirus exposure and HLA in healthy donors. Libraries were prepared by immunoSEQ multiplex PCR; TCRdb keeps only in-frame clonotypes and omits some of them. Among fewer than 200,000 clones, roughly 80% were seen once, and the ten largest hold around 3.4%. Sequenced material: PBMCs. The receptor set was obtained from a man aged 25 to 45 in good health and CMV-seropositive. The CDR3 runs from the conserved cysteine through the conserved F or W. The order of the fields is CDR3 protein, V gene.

CDR3aa: CASRVPGPNQPQHF
v_gene: TRBV2

CDR3aa: CASRTGQGLWGYTF
v_gene: TRBV5-1

CDR3aa: CASSLGGVGNQPQHF
v_gene: TRBV7-2

CDR3aa: CASSVGSSYNSPLHF
v_gene: TRBV9

CDR3aa: CASRGTDTDTQYF
v_gene: TRBV6-5

CDR3aa: CASPGTGSTDTQYF
v_gene: TRBV2

CDR3aa: CASSYSGHSSTYGYTF
v_gene: TRBV6-5

CDR3aa: CASSLTDRDHTGELFF
v_gene: TRBV5-6

CDR3aa: CASSVREKYF
v_gene: TRBV2

CDR3aa: CASSLGGQGYYGYTF
v_gene: TRBV5-4

CDR3aa: CASSHTGGEQYF
v_gene: TRBV11-3

CDR3aa: CAISRQVGNTEAFF
v_gene: TRBV10-3

CDR3aa: CASRTGQGNSYEQYF
v_gene: TRBV28

CDR3aa: CASSLDYRDRGSYEQYF
v_gene: TRBV11-3

CDR3aa: CASSESKSGHLLNEQFF
v_gene: TRBV25-1

CDR3aa: CASSPGTTWGEKLFF
v_gene: TRBV9

CDR3aa: CASSPRWGGETQYF
v_gene: TRBV14

CDR3aa: CASSLQGGGQETQYF
v_gene: TRBV5-1

CDR3aa: CASNRQGGYNEQFF
v_gene: TRBV28

CDR3aa: CAISETKTGGYGYTF
v_gene: TRBV10-3

CDR3aa: CASSLQGADTQYF
v_gene: TRBV19

CDR3aa: CASSQPVSGGSIEQFF
v_gene: TRBV27

CDR3aa: CASSEGQGAYEQYF
v_gene: TRBV10-1

CDR3aa: CASSPQGTDYEQYF
v_gene: TRBV27

CDR3aa: CSAGGHSGEQYF
v_gene: TRBV29-1

CDR3aa: CASSLVPQPSSYEQYF
v_gene: TRBV5-1

CDR3aa: CASSPPTGGETQYF
v_gene: TRBV18